This paragraph reports one T cell receptor beta chain. CDR1 and CDR2 from the germline V gene are MNHEY and SVGAGI. V shed 6 bases and J 4 bases; nucleotides not matched to a gene: 8. The CDR3 runs to 15 residues. The method was immunoSEQ multiplex PCR; TCRdb's version includes in-frame clones alone and lacks a portion of them. The sample contains 60,000 to 90,000 clones, 92% of which appear only once. The data belong to a study of T cell changes during pregnancy in multiple sclerosis. This chain uses TRBV6-5 with TRBJ1-4, with 7 bases lining up with TRBD1. This material consisted of peripheral blood, taken in the first trimester of pregnancy. This sequence originates from a female donor in good health, enrolled as a control in a pregnancy study. CDR3 DNA sequence: TGTGCCAGCAGGCCAGACAGGGCACTTAATGAAAAACTGTTTTTT. Translated, it gives CASRPDRALNEKLFF.